The present T cell receptor (beta chain) was sequenced within a study of T cells of healthy individuals. The CDR3 runs 16 residues. V was cut by 5 bases and J by 1 base, with 16 bases left in between. Germline CDR1 reads SEHNR; CDR2 reads FQNEAQ (reference sequence). Via MiXCR, TCRdb re-called the 5' RACE reads, giving one row per CDR3 protein. This table has around 63,000 distinct CDR3 sequences, roughly 17% appearing once. The TCR was taken from a human donor in good health. The chain recombines TRBV7-9 with TRBJ2-3, with a weak D call TRBD2 (6 bases). The CDR3 coding sequence is TGTGCCAGCAGCCTCTACATAGCGGAGGGCACAGATACGCAGTATTTT. Translating it yields CASSLYIAEGTDTQYF.